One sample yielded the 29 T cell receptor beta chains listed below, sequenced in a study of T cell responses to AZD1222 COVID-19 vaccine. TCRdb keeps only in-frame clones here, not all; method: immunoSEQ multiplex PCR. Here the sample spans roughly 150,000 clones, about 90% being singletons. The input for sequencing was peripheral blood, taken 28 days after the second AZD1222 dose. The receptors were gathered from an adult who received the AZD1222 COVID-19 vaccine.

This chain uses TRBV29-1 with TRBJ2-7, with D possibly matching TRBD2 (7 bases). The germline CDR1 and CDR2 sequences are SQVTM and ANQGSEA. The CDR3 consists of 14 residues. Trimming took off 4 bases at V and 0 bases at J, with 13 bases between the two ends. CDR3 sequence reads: CSVAGGGSSYEQYF. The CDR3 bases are TGCAGCGTTGCCGGGGGCGGGAGCTCCTACGAGCAGTACTTC.

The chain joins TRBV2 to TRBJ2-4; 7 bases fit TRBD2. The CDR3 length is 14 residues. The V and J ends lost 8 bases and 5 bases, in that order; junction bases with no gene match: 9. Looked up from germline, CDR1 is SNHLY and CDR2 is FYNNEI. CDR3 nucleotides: TGTGCCAGCGGGAGGACGGGGGGTGAAAACATTCAGTACTTC. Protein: CASGRTGGENIQYF.

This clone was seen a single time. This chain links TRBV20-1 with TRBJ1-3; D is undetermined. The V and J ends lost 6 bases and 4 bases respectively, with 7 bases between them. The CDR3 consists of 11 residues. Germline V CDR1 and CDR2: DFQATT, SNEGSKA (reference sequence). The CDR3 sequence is CSARPGNTIYF. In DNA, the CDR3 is TGCAGTGCGCGGCCGGGAAACACCATATATTTT.

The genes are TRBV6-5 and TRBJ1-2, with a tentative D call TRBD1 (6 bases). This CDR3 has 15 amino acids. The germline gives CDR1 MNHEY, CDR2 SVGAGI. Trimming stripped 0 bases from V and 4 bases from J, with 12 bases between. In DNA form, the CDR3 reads TGTGCCAGCAGTTACTCGTCACAGGGCAGCTATGGCTACACCTTC. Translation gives CASSYSSQGSYGYTF.

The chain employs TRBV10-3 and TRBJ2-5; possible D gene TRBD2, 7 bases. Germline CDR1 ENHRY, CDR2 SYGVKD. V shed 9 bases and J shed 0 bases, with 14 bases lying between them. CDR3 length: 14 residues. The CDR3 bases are TGTGCCATGAGCGGCGGGGGCGACCAAGAGACCCAGTACTTC. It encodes CAMSGGGDQETQYF.

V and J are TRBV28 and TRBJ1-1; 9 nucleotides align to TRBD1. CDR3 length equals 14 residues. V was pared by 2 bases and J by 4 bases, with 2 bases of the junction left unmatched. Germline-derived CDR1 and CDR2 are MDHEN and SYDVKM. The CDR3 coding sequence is TGTGCCAGCAGTTTAGTGGGACAGGGCACTGAAGCTTTCTTT. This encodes CASSLVGQGTEAFF.

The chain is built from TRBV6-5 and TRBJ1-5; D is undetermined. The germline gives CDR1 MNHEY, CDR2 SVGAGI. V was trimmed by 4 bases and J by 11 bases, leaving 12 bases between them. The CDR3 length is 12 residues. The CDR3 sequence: CASSSPPGAQHF. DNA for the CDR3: TGTGCCAGCAGTTCTCCTCCCGGGGCCCAGCATTTT.

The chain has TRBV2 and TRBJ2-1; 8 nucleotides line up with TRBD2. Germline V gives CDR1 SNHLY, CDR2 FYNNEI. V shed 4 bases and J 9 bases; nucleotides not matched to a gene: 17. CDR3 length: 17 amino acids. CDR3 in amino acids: CASSVESMAGGRTEQFF. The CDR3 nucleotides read TGTGCCAGCAGTGTTGAGTCGATGGCGGGGGGCCGAACTGAGCAGTTCTTC.

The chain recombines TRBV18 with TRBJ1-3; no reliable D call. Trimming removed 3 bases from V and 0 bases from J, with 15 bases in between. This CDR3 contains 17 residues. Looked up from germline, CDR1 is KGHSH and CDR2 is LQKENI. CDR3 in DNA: TGTGCCAGCTCACCGGACGGTGGCAGGTACTCTGGAAACACCATATATTTT. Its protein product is CASSPDGGRYSGNTIYF. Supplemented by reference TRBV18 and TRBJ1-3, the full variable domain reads NAGVMQNPRHLVRRRGQEARLRCSPMKGHSHVYWYRQLPEEGLKFMVYLQKENIIDESGMPKERFSAEFPKEGPSILRIQQVVRGDSAAYFCASSPDGGRYSGNTIYFGEGSWLTVV.

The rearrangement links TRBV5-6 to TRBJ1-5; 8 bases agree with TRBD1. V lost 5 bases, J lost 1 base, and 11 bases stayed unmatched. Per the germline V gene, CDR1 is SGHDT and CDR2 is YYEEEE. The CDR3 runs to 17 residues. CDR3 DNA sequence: TGTGCCAGCAGTTCCGGGACAGGAGGTTGGAGCAATCAGCCCCAGCATTTT. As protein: CASSSGTGGWSNQPQHF.

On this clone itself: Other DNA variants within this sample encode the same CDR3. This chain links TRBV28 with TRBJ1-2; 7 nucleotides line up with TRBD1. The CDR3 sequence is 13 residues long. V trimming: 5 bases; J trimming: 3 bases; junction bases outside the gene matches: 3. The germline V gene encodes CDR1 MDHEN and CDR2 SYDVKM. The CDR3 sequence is CASSLTGYYGYTF. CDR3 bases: TGTGCCAGCAGTCTGACAGGGTACTATGGCTACACCTTC.

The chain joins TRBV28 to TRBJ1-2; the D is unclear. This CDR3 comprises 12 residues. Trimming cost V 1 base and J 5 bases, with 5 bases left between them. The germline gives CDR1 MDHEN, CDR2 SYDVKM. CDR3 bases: TGTGCCAGCAGTTTATCAGTATATGGCTACACCTTC. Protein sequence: CASSLSVYGYTF.

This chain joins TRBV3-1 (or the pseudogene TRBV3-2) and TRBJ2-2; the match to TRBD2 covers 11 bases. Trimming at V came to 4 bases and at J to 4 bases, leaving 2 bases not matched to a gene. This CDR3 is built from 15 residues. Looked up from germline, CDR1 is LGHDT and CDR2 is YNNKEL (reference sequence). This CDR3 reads CASSLAGGVTGELFF. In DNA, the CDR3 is TGTGCCAGCAGCCTAGCGGGAGGGGTCACCGGGGAGCTGTTTTTT.

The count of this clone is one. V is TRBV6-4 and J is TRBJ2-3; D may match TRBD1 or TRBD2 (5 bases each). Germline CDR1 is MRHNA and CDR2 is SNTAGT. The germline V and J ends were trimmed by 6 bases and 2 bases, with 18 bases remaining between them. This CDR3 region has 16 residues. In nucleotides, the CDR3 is TGTGCCAGCAGCCCGGGACCCGGTTATCCCACAGATACGCAGTATTTT. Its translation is CASSPGPGYPTDTQYF.

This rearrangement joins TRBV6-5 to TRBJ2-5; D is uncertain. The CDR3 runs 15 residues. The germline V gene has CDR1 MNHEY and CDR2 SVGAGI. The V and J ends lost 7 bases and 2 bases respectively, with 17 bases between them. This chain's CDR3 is CASTGLALLQETQYF. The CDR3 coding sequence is TGTGCCAGCACCGGGTTGGCCCTTTTACAAGAGACCCAGTACTTC.

The CDR3: CASSPGATVTNEKLFF. CDR3 in DNA: TGTGCCAGCAGCCCTGGGGCCACCGTAACTAATGAAAAACTGTTTTTT. The chain joins TRBV9 to TRBJ1-4; tentatively, D is TRBD1 (5 bases). The CDR3 has 16 residues. V lost 4 bases, J lost 1 base, and 14 bases lay in between. The germline V gene encodes CDR1 SGDLS and CDR2 YYNGEE.

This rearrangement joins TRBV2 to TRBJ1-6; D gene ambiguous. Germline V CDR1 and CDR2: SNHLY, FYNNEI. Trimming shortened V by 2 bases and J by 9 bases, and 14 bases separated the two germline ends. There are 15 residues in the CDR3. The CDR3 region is CASSETDPFGSPLHF. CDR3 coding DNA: TGTGCCAGCAGTGAAACAGATCCTTTCGGTTCACCCCTCCACTTT.

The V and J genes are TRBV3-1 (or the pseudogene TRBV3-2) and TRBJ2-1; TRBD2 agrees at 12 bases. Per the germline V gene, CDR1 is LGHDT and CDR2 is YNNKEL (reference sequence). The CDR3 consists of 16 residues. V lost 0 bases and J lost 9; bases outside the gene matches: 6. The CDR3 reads CASSQESSGGASEQFF. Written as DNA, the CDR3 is TGTGCCAGCAGCCAAGAATCTAGCGGGGGGGCCAGTGAGCAGTTCTTC.

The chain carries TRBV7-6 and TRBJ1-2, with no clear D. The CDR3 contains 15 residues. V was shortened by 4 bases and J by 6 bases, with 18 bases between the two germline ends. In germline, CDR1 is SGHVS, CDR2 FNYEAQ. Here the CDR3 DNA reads TGTGCCAGCAGCTCCCGGGTGGCAATGGTCGATGGCTACACCTTC. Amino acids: CASSSRVAMVDGYTF.

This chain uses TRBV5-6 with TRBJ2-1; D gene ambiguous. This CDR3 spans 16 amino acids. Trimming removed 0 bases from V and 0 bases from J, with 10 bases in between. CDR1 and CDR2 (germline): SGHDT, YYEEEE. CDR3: CASSLAGISSYNEQFF. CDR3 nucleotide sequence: TGTGCCAGCAGCTTGGCGGGTATTAGCTCCTACAATGAGCAGTTCTTC. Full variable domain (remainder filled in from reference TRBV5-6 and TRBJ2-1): DAGVTQSPTHLIKTRGQQVTLRCSPKSGHDTVSWYQQALGQGPQFIFQYYEEEERQRGNFPDRFSGHQFPNYSSELNVNALLLGDSALYLCASSLAGISSYNEQFFGPGTRLTVL.

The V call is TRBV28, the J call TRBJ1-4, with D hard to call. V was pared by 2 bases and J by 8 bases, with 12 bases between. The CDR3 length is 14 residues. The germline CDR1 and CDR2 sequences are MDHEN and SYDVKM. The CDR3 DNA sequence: TGTGCCAGCAGTTTAGGGCCGACGGGGGAAAAACTGTTTTTT. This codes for CASSLGPTGEKLFF.

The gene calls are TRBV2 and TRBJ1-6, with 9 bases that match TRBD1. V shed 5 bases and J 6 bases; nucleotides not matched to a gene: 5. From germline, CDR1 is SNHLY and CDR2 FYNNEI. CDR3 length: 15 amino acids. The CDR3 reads CASSKDRGSNSPLHF. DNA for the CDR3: TGTGCCAGCAGTAAGGACAGGGGAAGTAATTCACCCCTCCACTTT.

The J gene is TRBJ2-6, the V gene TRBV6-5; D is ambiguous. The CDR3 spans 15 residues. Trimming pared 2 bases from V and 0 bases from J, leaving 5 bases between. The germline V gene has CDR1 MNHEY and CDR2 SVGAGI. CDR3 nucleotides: TGTGCCAGCAGTTACAGTGCCTCTGGGGCCAACGTCCTGACTTTC. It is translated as CASSYSASGANVLTF.

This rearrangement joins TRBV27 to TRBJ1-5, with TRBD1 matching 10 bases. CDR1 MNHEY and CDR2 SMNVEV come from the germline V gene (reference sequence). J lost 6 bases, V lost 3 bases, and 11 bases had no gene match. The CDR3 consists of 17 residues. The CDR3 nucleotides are TGTGCCAGCAGTTTCCGGACAGGGGGTTCGGTTTTTCAGCCCCAGCATTTT. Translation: CASSFRTGGSVFQPQHF.

The CDR3 reads CASSPFIGPSGSSYNEQFF. As DNA, the CDR3 is TGTGCCAGCAGCCCCTTCATTGGTCCTAGCGGGAGCTCCTACAATGAGCAGTTCTTC. The V call is TRBV7-3, the J call TRBJ2-1; 10 bases are a match to TRBD2. This CDR3 spans 19 amino acids. J was trimmed by 0 bases and V by 5 bases; bases with no gene match: 13. CDR1 is SGHTA and CDR2 is FQGTGA in the germline V gene.

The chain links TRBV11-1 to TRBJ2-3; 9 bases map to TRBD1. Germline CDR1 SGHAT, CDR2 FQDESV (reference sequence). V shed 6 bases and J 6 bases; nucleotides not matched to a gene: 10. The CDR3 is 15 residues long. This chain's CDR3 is CASRSSADRGDTQYF. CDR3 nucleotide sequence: TGTGCCAGCAGGTCATCCGCGGACAGGGGTGATACGCAGTATTTT.

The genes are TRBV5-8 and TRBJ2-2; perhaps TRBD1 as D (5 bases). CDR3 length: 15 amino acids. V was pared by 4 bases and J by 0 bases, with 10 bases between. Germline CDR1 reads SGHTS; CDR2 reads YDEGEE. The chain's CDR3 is CASSRRTTNTGELFF. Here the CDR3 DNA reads TGTGCCAGCAGCCGCCGGACAACGAACACCGGGGAGCTGTTTTTT.

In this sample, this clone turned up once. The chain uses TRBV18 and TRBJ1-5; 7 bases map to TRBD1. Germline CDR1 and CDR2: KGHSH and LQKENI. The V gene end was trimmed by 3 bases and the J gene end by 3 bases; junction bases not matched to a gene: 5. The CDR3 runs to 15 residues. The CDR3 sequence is CASSPSTGTNQPQHF. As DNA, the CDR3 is TGTGCCAGCTCACCCTCGACAGGGACCAATCAGCCCCAGCATTTT.

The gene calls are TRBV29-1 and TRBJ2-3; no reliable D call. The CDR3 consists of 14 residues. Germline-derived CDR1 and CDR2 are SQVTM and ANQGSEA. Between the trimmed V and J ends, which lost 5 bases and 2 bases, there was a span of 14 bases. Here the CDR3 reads CSVSSESYTDTQYF. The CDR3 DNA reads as TGCAGCGTTTCAAGCGAGTCCTACACAGATACGCAGTATTTT.